The rows below give T cell receptor beta chains drawn from one sample of a study of blood T cell repertoires in COVID-19. This table comes from immunoSEQ multiplex PCR, and its TCRdb copy is limited to in-frame clones, with some not included. In the table there are around 91,000 clones, around 79% of which are singletons. The sample comprised peripheral blood. These receptors came from a woman of 80 years or more with active or convalescent COVID-19. CDR3s include the opening cysteine and the closing phenylalanine or tryptophan. Each record gives: J gene, V gene, D gene, CDR3 protein, CDR3 DNA. A D gene is named only where the DNA matches it firmly.

TRBJ2-1	TRBV6-4	TRBD2	CASRTSGYNEQFF	TGTGCCAGCAGGACTAGCGGGTACAATGAGCAGTTCTTC
TRBJ2-1	TRBV21-1	.	CASSKKLLAGVQSSYNEQFF	TGTGCCAGCAGCAAAAAGCTGCTAGCGGGAGTGCAGAGCTCCTACAATGAGCAGTTCTTC
TRBJ2-6	TRBV21-1	.	CASSKAGGDSYSSGANVLTF	TGTGCCAGCAGCAAAGCGGGGGGGGACTCGTACTCCTCTGGGGCCAACGTCCTGACTTTC
TRBJ2-7	TRBV9	.	CASSVGQGGNGYYYEQYF	TGTGCCAGCAGCGTAGGGCAGGGGGGAAATGGCTACTACTACGAGCAGTACTTC
TRBJ2-7	TRBV15	.	CATSRERLPGEQYF	TGTGCCACCAGCAGAGAGCGTCTCCCAGGTGAGCAGTACTTC
TRBJ1-1	TRBV5-1	TRBD1	CASSLSTGADTEAFF	TGTGCCAGCAGCTTGTCGACAGGGGCCGACACTGAAGCTTTCTTT
TRBJ2-7	TRBV5-4	.	CASSSGLSSYEQYF	TGTGCCAGCAGCTCGGGTCTGAGCTCCTACGAGCAGTACTTC
TRBJ2-1	TRBV5-5	.	CASSLTQVQYNEQFF	TGTGCCAGCAGCTTGACTCAGGTCCAATACAATGAGCAGTTCTTC
TRBJ1-1	TRBV6-5	.	CASSPPSGRGTEAFF	TGTGCCAGCAGCCCACCCTCGGGTAGGGGCACTGAAGCTTTCTTT
TRBJ2-1	TRBV7-3	TRBD2	CASSLTGTSGRAYNEQFF	TGTGCCAGCAGCTTAACGGGAACTAGCGGGAGAGCCTACAATGAGCAGTTCTTC
TRBJ1-1	TRBV7-9	TRBD1	CASSFARTGGGTEAFF	TGTGCCAGCAGCTTCGCCAGGACAGGGGGCGGCACTGAAGCTTTCTTT
TRBJ1-4	TRBV3-1/TRBV3-2	.	CASSSRGQGLNEKLFF	TGTGCCAGCAGCTCCAGAGGCCAGGGACTTAATGAAAAACTGTTTTTT
TRBJ1-2	TRBV9	.	CASSVEQTYGYTF	TGTGCCAGCAGCGTAGAACAGACCTATGGCTACACCTTC
TRBJ2-7	TRBV30	TRBD1	CAWSTNDRGGYEQYF	TGTGCCTGGAGTACGAACGACAGGGGTGGATACGAGCAGTACTTC
TRBJ2-1	TRBV11-3	.	CASSLDSGNEQFF	TGTGCCAGCAGCTTGGACAGCGGCAATGAGCAGTTCTTC